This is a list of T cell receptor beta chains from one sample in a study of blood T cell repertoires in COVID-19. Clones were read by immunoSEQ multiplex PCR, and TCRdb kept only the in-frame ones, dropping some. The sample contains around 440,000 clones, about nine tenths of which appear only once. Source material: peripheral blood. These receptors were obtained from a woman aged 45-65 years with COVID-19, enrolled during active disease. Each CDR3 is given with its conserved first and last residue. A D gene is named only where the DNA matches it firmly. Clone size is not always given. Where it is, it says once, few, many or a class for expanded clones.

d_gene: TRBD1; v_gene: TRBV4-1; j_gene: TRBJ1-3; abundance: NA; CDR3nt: TGCGCCAGCAGCCACCCGGGACAGGGACTCTCTGGAAACACCATATATTTT; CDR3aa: CASSHPGQGLSGNTIYF
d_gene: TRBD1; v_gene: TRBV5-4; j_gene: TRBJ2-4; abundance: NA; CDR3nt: TGTGCCAGCAGCATATGGACAGGGAGAAGTACAAACATTCAGTACTTC; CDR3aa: CASSIWTGRSTNIQYF
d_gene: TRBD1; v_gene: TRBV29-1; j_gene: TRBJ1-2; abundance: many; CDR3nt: TGCAGCGTCTCCTCCGGGACAGATGTTTACACCTTC; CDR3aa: CSVSSGTDVYTF
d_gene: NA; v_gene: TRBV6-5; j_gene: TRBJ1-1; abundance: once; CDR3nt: TGTGCCAGCAGCCCCAGGAGGAAGAACACTGAAGCTTTCTTT; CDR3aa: CASSPRRKNTEAFF
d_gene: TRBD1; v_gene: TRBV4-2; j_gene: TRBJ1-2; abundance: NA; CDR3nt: TGTGCCAGCAGCCCAAAATCGGGACAGGAACCTGGCTACACCTTC; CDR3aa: CASSPKSGQEPGYTF
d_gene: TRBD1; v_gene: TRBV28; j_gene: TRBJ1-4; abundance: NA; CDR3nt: TGTGCCAGCAGTTCCGACAGGGGAAGCGAAAAACTGTTTTTT; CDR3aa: CASSSDRGSEKLFF
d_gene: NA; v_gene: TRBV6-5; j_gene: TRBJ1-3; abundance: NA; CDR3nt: TGTGCCAGCAGTTACACGGGGACTGGAAACACCATATATTTT; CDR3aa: CASSYTGTGNTIYF
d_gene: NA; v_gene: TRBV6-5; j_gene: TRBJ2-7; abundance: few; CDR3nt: TGTGCCAGCAGTCAGGGCGGGATTTCCTACGAGCAGTACTTC; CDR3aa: CASSQGGISYEQYF
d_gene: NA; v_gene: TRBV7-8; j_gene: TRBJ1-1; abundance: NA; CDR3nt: TGTGCCAGCAGCCCCCCCCCAGGGACTGAAGCTTTCTTT; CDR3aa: CASSPPPGTEAFF
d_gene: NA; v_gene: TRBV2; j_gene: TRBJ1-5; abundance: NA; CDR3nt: TGTGCCAGCAGTGTAACAGGAGGGCTCAATCAGCCCCAGCATTTT; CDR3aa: CASSVTGGLNQPQHF